The TCR delta chain under discussion was sequenced for a study of human gamma delta and Vdelta1 T cells. In regard to this clone: Other DNA sequences in this specimen translate into the identical CDR3.

TCRdb reanalyzed the PCR reads using CATT. The data hold 6,500 or so delta-chain clones, with over 9% observed a single time. Germline CDR1 is TSWWSYY and CDR2 is QGS. V was pared by 5 bases and J by 0 bases, with 25 bases between. This CDR3 has 19 amino acids. This rearrangement joins TRDV1 to TRDJ1, with a weak D call TRDD3 (6 bases). The sequence was collected from a human donor in good health. The sequenced material came from naive CD27+ Vdelta1 gamma-delta T cells from blood. The CDR3 is CALGNRPTRPGDYTDKLIF. Written as DNA, the CDR3 is TGTGCTCTTGGGAACAGACCTACAAGGCCAGGGGATTACACCGATAAACTCATCTTT.